The following is a TCR beta chain sequence with its context. This sample was included in a study of T cells in Graves' hyperthyroidism and ophthalmopathy. Germline assignment: CDR1 ENHRY and CDR2 SYGVKD. V was clipped by 6 bases and J by 3 bases, with 17 bases between them. This CDR3 has 15 residues. There were TCR beta CDR3 regions amplified from RNA transcripts. The HTBI primer set drove a first-round RT-PCR of the TCR CDR3. One entry per CDR3 protein results from TCRdb running MiXCR on the multiplex PCR reads. Found here are a few hundred thousand distinct CDR3 sequences, around 14% of them singletons; the top ten hold about 7%. Exclusion of a patient resulted from uncontrolled infection, other autoimmune disease, pregnancy or lactation.

Material: blood. The V gene is TRBV10-3, the J gene TRBJ1-1; D uncertain. The sequence came from a woman between 25 and 40 years old with Graves' hyperthyroidism. CDR3 residues: CAISFSGGRDTEAFF. In nucleotides, the CDR3 is TGTGCCATCAGCTTCTCAGGCGGGAGGGACACTGAAGCTTTCTTT.